Listed below are T cell receptor beta chains from one sample, sequenced in a study of blood T cell repertoires in COVID-19. The repertoire was sequenced with immunoSEQ multiplex PCR; TCRdb's copy has only in-frame clones and lacks some. The sample carries about 90,000 clones, about 80% recorded once. The sample taken for sequencing was peripheral blood. The source of these receptors is a woman in her sixties or seventies with acute or convalescent COVID-19. CDR3s include the opening cysteine and the closing phenylalanine or tryptophan. A D gene is named only where the DNA matches it firmly. Not all rows give a size; the values are once, few, many and, for expanded clones, a class.

>TRBJ1-1|TRBD1|TRBV12-3/TRBV12-4|.
TGTGCCAGCAGACGGACAGGACAGTGGGCTTTCTTT
CASRRTGQWAFF
>TRBJ1-1|.|TRBV11-2|.
TGTGCCAGCAGCTTAGGGGAACGGGGAAATGAAGCTTTCTTT
CASSLGERGNEAFF
>TRBJ1-5|TRBD1|TRBV6-6|.
TGTGCCAGCAGTTACGACAGGGGACTACAGCCCCAGCATTTT
CASSYDRGLQPQHF
>TRBJ2-2|TRBD1|TRBV15|.
TGTGCCACCAGCCCTAGGACAGGGGACACCGGGGAGCTGTTTTTT
CATSPRTGDTGELFF
>TRBJ1-2|.|TRBV6-2/TRBV6-3|once
TGTGCCAGCAGTTACCACACATCCTCGACAGGACCCTATGGCTACACCTTC
CASSYHTSSTGPYGYTF
>TRBJ1-2|TRBD1|TRBV27|.
TGTGCCAGCAGTTGGGACAGGGGCATCTATGGCTACACCTTC
CASSWDRGIYGYTF
>TRBJ2-1|TRBD2|TRBV10-2|once
TGCGCCAGCACCGCTAGCGGGGGGTACAATGAGCAGTTCTTC
CASTASGGYNEQFF
>TRBJ2-3|TRBD1|TRBV3-1/TRBV3-2|.
TGTGCCAGCAGCACGGGACAGGGGCGAGTAGATACGCAGTATTTT
CASSTGQGRVDTQYF
>TRBJ1-2|.|TRBV2|.
TGTGCCAGCAGTGAAGCGCGGGCGGAATATGGCTACACCTTC
CASSEARAEYGYTF
>TRBJ1-2|.|TRBV5-6|.
TGTGCCAGCAGCGCCCCGCGGGGGGCCTATGGCTACACCTTC
CASSAPRGAYGYTF
>TRBJ1-4|.|TRBV5-6|.
TGTGCCAGCAGCTTTGCAGGGGTGGATGAAAAACTGTTTTTT
CASSFAGVDEKLFF
>TRBJ2-7|TRBD2|TRBV7-2|.
TGTGCCAGCAGCTTATATAGCGGGCTACCCTCCTACGAGCAGTACTTC
CASSLYSGLPSYEQYF
>TRBJ2-3|TRBD2|TRBV3-1/TRBV3-2|once
TGTGCCAGCAGCCCATGGGGCGGGAGATTTATGACAGATACGCAGTATTTT
CASSPWGGRFMTDTQYF
>TRBJ1-3|.|TRBV9|.
TGTGCCAGCAGCGTTGAGTCTGGAAACACCATATATTTT
CASSVESGNTIYF
>TRBJ2-7|.|TRBV28|.
TGTGCCAGCAGCCTAGGGACACTTCCCTACGAGCAGTACTTC
CASSLGTLPYEQYF
>TRBJ2-1|.|TRBV12-3/TRBV12-4|once
TGTGCCAGCAGTTCACAAGGACAAAAGCAGTTCTTC
CASSSQGQKQFF
>TRBJ2-7|TRBD1|TRBV6-1|.
TGTGCCAGCAGTGAAATCACAGGGGTTAGCGAGCAGTACTTC
CASSEITGVSEQYF
>TRBJ2-1|.|TRBV7-3|.
TGTGCCAGCAGCTTAGCGGGGGAGCAGTTCTTC
CASSLAGEQFF
>TRBJ2-7|.|TRBV10-3|.
TGTGCCATCAGTGAGACAGTCTACGAGCAGTACTTC
CAISETVYEQYF
>TRBJ2-2|.|TRBV7-9|.
TGTGCCAGCTCAGCGGCGAACACCGGGGAGCTGTTTTTT
CASSAANTGELFF
>TRBJ2-3|TRBD2|TRBV11-2|.
TGTGCCAGCAGCTTTCCTAGCGGGGGGGCCCCAGATACGCAGTATTTT
CASSFPSGGAPDTQYF
>TRBJ2-1|TRBD2|TRBV4-2|.
TGTGCCAGCAGCCAAGAAAGTGGGCCTAGCGGGGGTATCAATGAGCAGTTCTTC
CASSQESGPSGGINEQFF
>TRBJ2-7|TRBD1|TRBV19|.
TGTGCCAGCGGGACAGGTGGATCCTACGAGCAGTACTTC
CASGTGGSYEQYF
>TRBJ2-2|TRBD2|TRBV5-1|few
TGCGCCAGCAGCTTGCTGGCTAGCGGATCGAACACCGGGGAGCTGTTTTTT
CASSLLASGSNTGELFF
>TRBJ2-7|.|TRBV7-5|.
TGTGTCAGAAGCTTCTTCCCGGGCTACGAGCAGTACTTC
CVRSFFPGYEQYF
>TRBJ1-1|.|TRBV5-1|few
TGCGCCAGCAGCTTGCTTTACTCTAGCCCTGAAGCTTTCTTT
CASSLLYSSPEAFF